This TCR beta chain comes out of a study of CD8+ T cells in alopecia areata. In the study overall: Twice a day, 5 to 10 mg of oral tofacitinib was administered to treated patients. People stayed on tofacitinib for 6 to 18 months, then stopped the drug for 6 months.

Alopecia areata patients provided lesional scalp punch biopsies and peripheral blood, both collected for the study. It was cDNA, reverse transcribed from extracted RNA, that served as the sequencing template. This table comes from immunoSEQ multiplex PCR, and its TCRdb copy is limited to in-frame clones, with some not included. The profile shows 90,000 to 150,000 clones, 35% to 40% of them singletons. The CDR3 sequence is 13 residues long. J gave up 5 bases and V 8 bases, and 7 bases lay outside the gene matches. The germline gives CDR1 LNHNV, CDR2 YYDKDF (reference sequence). A note on this clone: The antigen remains undetermined.

Whole-study results and caveats: Researchers report lesional scalp, most notably alopecia totalis/universalis, outstripped normal scalp in clonality.

This receptor was obtained from a human donor with alopecia areata. The V gene is TRBV15, the J gene TRBJ2-5; TRBD2 agrees at 8 bases. The sequenced sample consisted of CD4+ T cells sorted from blood. The CDR3 here is CATERERAETQYF. The DNA for the CDR3 is TGTGCCACCGAGCGGGAGAGGGCGGAGACCCAGTACTTC.